Listed here is a single T cell receptor (beta chain). What antigen it recognizes has not been identified. Base qualities are missing; no much larger clone stands one base away. The source of the sample is a study of control samples from healthy donors and cancer patients (dated by TCRdb to the early 2020s). Library preparation employed the immunoSEQ multiplex PCR assay. The table was pulled from immuneACCESS by TCRdb, which kept in-frame rearrangements only. Such tables lose some clones; where checked, under half of the loss comes from unresolved V genes, and the rest has no known cause. Across this sample there are about 180,000 clones, with 90% seen only once. Of the sample, approximately 1.4% is held by the ten largest clones. CDR1 and CDR2 are drawn from the germline V gene: SGHTA, FQGTGA. Trimming costs V 2 bases and J 2 bases, and their ends lie 8 bases apart. The CDR3 goes from the cysteine to the phenylalanine over 14 residues. The CDR3 DNA has 42 bases and is translated from base 1.

The chain employs TRBV7-3 and TRBJ2-3; confidence is insufficient to name the D gene. The sequence was collected from a woman between 45 and 65 years old in good health. Sequenced: blood. The sequenced DNA is TGTGCCAGCAGCTTACTCCCGGCCACAGATACGCAGTATTTT. This yields the protein CASSLLPATDTQYF.